A single sample gave rise to the 10 T cell receptor beta chains below, sequenced in a study of technical replicates of blood from several donors (dated by TCRdb to the late 2010s). Libraries were constructed by the immunoSEQ multiplex PCR assay. In TCRdb, the immuneACCESS table is reduced to in-frame sequences with V and J assigned. These tables do not hold every clone; where another copy was compared, an unresolved V gene accounts for under half, and the others remain unexplained. This sample has roughly 72,000 clones in its table, and 85% to 95% of those were observed once. The top ten clones comprise 0.35% to 0.4% of the sample. Sequencing was carried out using T cells isolated from PBMCs. These receptors came from a human donor in good health.

This sequence joins TRBV27 and TRBJ2-1, with TRBD2 matching 7 bases. Trimming removed 5 bases from V and 5 bases from J; junction bases left unmatched: 9. The CDR3 runs 15 residues. Looked up from germline, CDR1 is MNHEY and CDR2 is SMNVEV (reference sequence). CDR3 nucleotides: TGTGCCAGCAGTCCCCAGCCTAGCGGTAACAATGAGCAGTTCTTC. Encoded protein: CASSPQPSGNNEQFF.

V usage is TRBV28 and J usage is TRBJ1-5; TRBD1 matches at 7 bases. The CDR3 is 15 residues long. The germline V gene has CDR1 MDHEN and CDR2 SYDVKM. V lost 5 bases, J lost 5 bases, and 9 bases stayed unmatched. The CDR3 protein is CASSIDREVDQPQHF. The CDR3 DNA is TGTGCCAGCAGTATTGACAGGGAGGTGGATCAGCCCCAGCATTTT.

The chain uses TRBV2 and TRBJ2-7, with TRBD2 matching 9 bases. The V and J ends lost 8 bases and 5 bases, in that order; junction bases with no gene match: 19. In germline, CDR1 is SNHLY, CDR2 FYNNEI. The CDR3 is made up of 17 amino acids. The CDR3 protein is CASFGTSLVFLRNEQYF. The CDR3 nucleotides read TGTGCCAGCTTTGGGACTAGCCTTGTTTTTCTGCGGAACGAGCAGTACTTC.

The genes are TRBV9 and TRBJ2-1, with D possibly TRBD2 on 7 matching bases. V lost 2 bases, J lost 4 bases, and 16 bases lay in between. The CDR3 has 16 amino acids. Germline CDR1 reads SGDLS; CDR2 reads YYNGEE. The CDR3 reads CASSVEPAGHYNEQFF. The DNA for the CDR3 is TGTGCCAGCAGCGTGGAACCAGCGGGACATTACAATGAGCAGTTCTTC.

J is TRBJ2-3 and V is TRBV4-3, with 11 bases aligning to TRBD2. J lost 6 bases, V lost 0 bases, and 14 bases had no gene match. CDR1 and CDR2 (germline): LGHNA, YSLEER. This CDR3 contains 19 residues. Here the CDR3 reads CASSQDTSGRIVQRDTQYF. The CDR3 DNA reads TGCGCCAGCAGCCAAGACACTAGCGGGAGAATAGTTCAACGGGATACGCAGTATTTT.

This chain joins TRBV19 and TRBJ1-2; 7 positions agree with TRBD1. V lost 5 bases and J lost 6; bases outside the gene matches: 15. Germline V gene lookup returns CDR1 LNHDA and CDR2 SQIVND (reference sequence). This CDR3 is built from 16 residues. The CDR3 reads CASSLPGQPPIHGYTF. The CDR3 nucleotides read TGTGCCAGTAGTTTGCCGGGACAGCCGCCTATTCATGGCTACACCTTC.

The J gene is TRBJ2-1, the V gene TRBV5-1; 7 bases map to TRBD2. The CDR3 length is 13 residues. The J segment lost 6 bases and the V segment lost 3 bases, leaving 3 bases of the junction unmatched. Germline values: CDR1 SGHRS, CDR2 YFSETQ. The CDR3 coding sequence is TGCGCCAGCAGCTGGGCTAGCGGCAATGAGCAGTTCTTC. It encodes CASSWASGNEQFF.

The chain joins TRBV4-1 to TRBJ1-1; 9 nucleotides match TRBD1. CDR1 MGHRA and CDR2 YSYEKL come from the germline V gene. This CDR3 is built from 16 residues. V lost 1 base to trimming and J lost 3 bases; unmatched junction nucleotides: 6. The CDR3 protein is CASSQGTGAWDTEAFF. The CDR3 nucleotides are TGCGCCAGCAGCCAAGGGACAGGGGCATGGGACACTGAAGCTTTCTTT.

V gene TRBV11-3 combines with J gene TRBJ1-1; no clear D. V gave up 5 bases and J gave up 7 bases, with 32 bases separating them. The CDR3 covers 19 residues. Looked up from germline, CDR1 is SGHNT and CDR2 is YENEEA. CDR3 sequence (DNA): TGTGCCAGCAGCGAACGTAGCTATCTCTCTGATCTACTCAGAAGTGAAGCTTTCTTT. Its translation is CASSERSYLSDLLRSEAFF.

The rearrangement joins TRBV11-3 to TRBJ2-7; 9 nucleotides align to TRBD2. Germline V gene lookup returns CDR1 SGHNT and CDR2 YENEEA. The CDR3 is 14 amino acids. V was pared by 2 bases and J by 5 bases, with 4 bases of the junction left unmatched. In nucleotides, the CDR3 is TGTGCCAGCAGCTTAACACTAGCGGGTAACGAGCAGTACTTC. Protein product: CASSLTLAGNEQYF. The complete variable domain, with remaining parts taken from reference TRBV11-3 and TRBJ2-7, reads EAGVVQSPRYKIIEKKQPVAFWCNPISGHNTLYWYLQNLGQGPELLIRYENEEAVDDSQLPKDRFSAERLKGVDSTLKIQPAELGDSAVYLCASSLTLAGNEQYFGPGTRLTVT.